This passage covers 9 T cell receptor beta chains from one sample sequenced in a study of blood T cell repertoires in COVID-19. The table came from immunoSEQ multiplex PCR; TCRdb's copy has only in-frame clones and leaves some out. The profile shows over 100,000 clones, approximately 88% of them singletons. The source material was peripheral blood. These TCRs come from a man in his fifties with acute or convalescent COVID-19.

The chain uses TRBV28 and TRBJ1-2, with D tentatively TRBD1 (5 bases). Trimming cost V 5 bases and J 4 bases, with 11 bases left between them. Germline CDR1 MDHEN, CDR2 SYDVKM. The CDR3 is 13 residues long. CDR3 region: CASSAPTAYGYTF. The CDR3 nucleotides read TGTGCCAGCAGTGCACCGACAGCCTATGGCTACACCTTC.

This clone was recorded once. CDR3 in amino acids: CASREESYEQYF. DNA of the CDR3: TGTGCCAGCAGGGAGGAGTCCTACGAGCAGTACTTC. J is TRBJ2-7 and V is TRBV2; D may be TRBD2 (5 bases). Germline-derived CDR1 and CDR2 are SNHLY and FYNNEI. The V end lost 6 bases, the J end lost 1 base, and 7 bases lay between the germline ends. The length of the CDR3 is 12 residues. Based on the CDR3 plus reference TRBV2 and TRBJ2-7, the full variable domain is EPEVTQTPSHQVTQMGQEVILRCVPISNHLYFYWYRQILGQKVEFLVSFYNNEISEKSEIFDDQFSVERPDGSNFTLKIRSTKLEDSAMYFCASREESYEQYFGPGTRLTVT.

The CDR3 DNA reads as TGTGCCAGCTCACCAAGGAGAGCGGGAGTTAATGAGCAGTTCTTC. This sequence encodes CASSPRRAGVNEQFF. The J gene is TRBJ2-1, the V gene TRBV18, with 8 bases that match TRBD2. V trimming: 2 bases; J trimming: 7 bases; junction bases outside the gene matches: 7. The CDR3 spans 15 residues. Germline V gives CDR1 KGHSH, CDR2 LQKENI.

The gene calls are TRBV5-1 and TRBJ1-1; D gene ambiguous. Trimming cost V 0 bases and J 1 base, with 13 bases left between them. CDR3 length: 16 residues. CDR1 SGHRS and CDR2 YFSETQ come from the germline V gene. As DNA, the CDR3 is TGCGCCAGCAGCTTGGTTGCGGGGTCCCGGAACACTGAAGCTTTCTTT. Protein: CASSLVAGSRNTEAFF.

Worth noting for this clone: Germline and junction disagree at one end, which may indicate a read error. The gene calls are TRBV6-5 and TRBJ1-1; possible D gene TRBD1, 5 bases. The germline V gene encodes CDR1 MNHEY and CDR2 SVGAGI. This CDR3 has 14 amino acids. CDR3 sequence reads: CASSYQPFSAGVIF. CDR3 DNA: TGTGCCAGCAGTTATCAACCGTTTTCCGCGGGGGTGATCTTT.

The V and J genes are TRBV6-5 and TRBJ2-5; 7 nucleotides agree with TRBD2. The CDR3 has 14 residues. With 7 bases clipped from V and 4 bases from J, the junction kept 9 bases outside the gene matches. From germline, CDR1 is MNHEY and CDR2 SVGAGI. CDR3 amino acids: CASNMGGRLETQYF. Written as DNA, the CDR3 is TGTGCCAGCAATATGGGCGGGAGATTAGAGACCCAGTACTTC.

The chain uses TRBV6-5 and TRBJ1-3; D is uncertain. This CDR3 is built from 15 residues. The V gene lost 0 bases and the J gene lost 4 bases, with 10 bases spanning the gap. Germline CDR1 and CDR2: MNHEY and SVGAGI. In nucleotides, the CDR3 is TGTGCCAGCAGTTACTCTCTTTTACAGGGAAACACCATATATTTT. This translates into CASSYSLLQGNTIYF.

CDR3 in DNA: TGCGCCAGCAGTCGGGATGGCGACTACACCTTC. Its translation: CASSRDGDYTF. The gene calls are TRBV10-2 and TRBJ1-2; D is unresolved. The CDR3 totals 11 residues. Germline V gene data show CDR1 as WSHSY and CDR2 as SAAADI. The V end was cut by 5 bases, the J end by 10 bases, with 11 bases between.

CDR3 DNA sequence: TGTGCCAGCAGGATAGGGGGAACCGGGGAGCTGTTTTTT. Its protein is CASRIGGTGELFF. The V gene is TRBV28, the J gene TRBJ2-2, with D possibly matching TRBD1 (6 bases). Germline V lookup: CDR1 MDHEN, CDR2 SYDVKM. The CDR3 consists of 13 residues. V lost 6 bases and J lost 5, with 10 bases in between.